This T cell receptor (beta chain) is drawn from a study of OX40 agonist ivuxolimab in advanced cancers. Study results and limitations: More expanded clones were found, on average, in CD8+ than in CD4+ T cells.

Worth noting for this clone: Its antigen is undetermined.

There are 13 residues in the CDR3. Germline CDR1 reads MNHEY; CDR2 reads SVGAGI. V was clipped by 2 bases and J by 9 bases, with 8 bases between them. Repertoires were generated with immunoSEQ multiplex PCR, while TCRdb's copy carries only in-frame clones and drops some. Among 74,000 or so clones listed, about 85% were seen once. This material consisted of CD4+ or CD8+ T cells sorted from blood, taken in a trial of the OX40 agonist ivuxolimab. The V call is TRBV6-5, the J call TRBJ1-6; D call uncertain. This receptor was identified in an adult with an advanced solid tumor such as melanoma, head and neck, liver or kidney cancer. CDR3 residues: CASSYGLGSPLHF. The CDR3 DNA sequence: TGTGCCAGCAGTTACGGCTTAGGTTCACCCCTCCACTTT.